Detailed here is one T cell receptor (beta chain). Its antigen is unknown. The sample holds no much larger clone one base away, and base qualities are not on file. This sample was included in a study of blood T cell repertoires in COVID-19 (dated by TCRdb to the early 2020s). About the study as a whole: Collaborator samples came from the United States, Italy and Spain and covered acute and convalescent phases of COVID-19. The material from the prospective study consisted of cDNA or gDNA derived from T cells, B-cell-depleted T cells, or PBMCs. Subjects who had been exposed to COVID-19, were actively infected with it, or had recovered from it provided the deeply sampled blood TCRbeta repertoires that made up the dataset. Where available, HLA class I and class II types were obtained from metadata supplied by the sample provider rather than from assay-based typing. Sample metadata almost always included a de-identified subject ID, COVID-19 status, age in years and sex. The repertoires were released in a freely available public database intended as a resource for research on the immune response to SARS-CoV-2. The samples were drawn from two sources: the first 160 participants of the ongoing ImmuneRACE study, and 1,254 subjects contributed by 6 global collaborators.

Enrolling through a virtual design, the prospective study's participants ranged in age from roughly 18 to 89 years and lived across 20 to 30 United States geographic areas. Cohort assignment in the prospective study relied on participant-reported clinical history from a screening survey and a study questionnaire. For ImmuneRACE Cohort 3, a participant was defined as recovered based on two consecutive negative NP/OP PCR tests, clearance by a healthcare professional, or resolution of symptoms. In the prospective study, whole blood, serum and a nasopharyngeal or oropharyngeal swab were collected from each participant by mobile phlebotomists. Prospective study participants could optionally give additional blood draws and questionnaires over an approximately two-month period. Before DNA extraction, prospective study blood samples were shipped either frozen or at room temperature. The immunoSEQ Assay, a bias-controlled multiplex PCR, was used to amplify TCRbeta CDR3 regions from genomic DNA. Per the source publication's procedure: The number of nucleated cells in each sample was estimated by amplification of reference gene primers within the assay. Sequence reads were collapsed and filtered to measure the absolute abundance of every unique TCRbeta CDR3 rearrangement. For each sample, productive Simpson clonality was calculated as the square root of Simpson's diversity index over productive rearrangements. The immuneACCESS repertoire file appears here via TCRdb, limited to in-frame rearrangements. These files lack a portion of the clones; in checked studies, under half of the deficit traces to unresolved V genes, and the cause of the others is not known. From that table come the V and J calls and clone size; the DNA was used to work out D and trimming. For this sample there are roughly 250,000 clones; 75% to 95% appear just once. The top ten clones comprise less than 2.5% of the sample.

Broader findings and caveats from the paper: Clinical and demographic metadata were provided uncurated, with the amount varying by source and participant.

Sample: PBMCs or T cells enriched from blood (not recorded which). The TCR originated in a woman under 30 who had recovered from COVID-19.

The CDR3 protein: CASSETGGNTEAFF. Here is the DNA: TGTGCCAGCAGTGAGACGGGGGGGAACACTGAAGCTTTCTTT. Recombination linked TRBV2 to TRBJ1-1, and TRBD1 may be the D gene, going by 5 matching bases. V and J are truncated by 3 bases and 1 base respectively, leaving an intervening sequence of 9 bases. Per the germline V gene, SNHLY is the CDR1 and FYNNEI is the CDR2. The CDR3 spans 14 residues, from the cysteine through the phenylalanine. The DNA shown is the 42-base CDR3, in frame from base 1.